This TCR beta chain was observed in a study of blood T cell repertoires in COVID-19. About the study: The cDNA or gDNA used as material had been derived from T cells, B-cell-depleted T cells, or PBMCs.

The CDR3 totals 14 residues. The germline V gene has CDR1 SGHVS and CDR2 FQNEAQ. V shed 7 bases and J 4 bases; nucleotides not matched to a gene: 9. Authors' methods: It was from reference gene primer amplification that nucleated cell counts were estimated. Clones were sequenced by immunoSEQ multiplex PCR, and TCRdb holds only the in-frame ones, with some missing. The DNA was the basis for D and trimming; V, J and clone size are from that table. The table shows 200,000 or so clones, with about 86% occurring only once. Individuals drawn from about two dozen US areas were roughly 18 to 100 years old. In assigning cohorts, the study relied on participant-reported clinical history.

This TCR was recovered from a woman aged 40-49 years with acute COVID-19. Sequenced input: PBMCs or T cells enriched from blood (not recorded which). J is TRBJ1-1 and V is TRBV7-8; 7 bases align to TRBD1. CDR3 sequence (DNA): TGTGCCAGCACCCGTCCGACAGGGATCACTGAAGCTTTCTTT. Translating gives CASTRPTGITEAFF.